This TCR beta chain was identified in a study of radiation and T cells in renal cell carcinoma. The assay was immunoSEQ multiplex PCR, and TCRdb's table has in-frame clones only and misses some. The sample yields about 59,000 clones, more than 60% seen once. CDR3 length equals 15 residues. The germline gives CDR1 LNHDA, CDR2 SQIVND (reference sequence). Trimming cost V 4 bases and J 2 bases; bases outside gene matches: 5. Turning to this clone: As yet, its antigen is unknown.

Study-wide points: Without pretreatment biopsies, baseline tumor clonotype presence was undetermined. In blood, top tumor clones expanded by 2 weeks, shrinking by 4.

Regarding time point: baseline pretreatment blood. Sample treatment: 15 Gy SBRT to primary tumor, nephrectomy 4 weeks later. This chain joins TRBV19 and TRBJ2-7; 10 bases fit TRBD1. This material consisted of blood, taken from a patient whose treatment included radiotherapy and nephrectomy. This clonotype was sampled from a man between 60 and 75 years old with renal cell carcinoma. CDR3 nucleotides: TGTGCCAGTAGTACCGCCGGACAGGGGGCCTACGAGCAGTACTTC. This translates into CASSTAGQGAYEQYF.